The 14 T cell receptor beta chains reported below all come from one sample, sequenced in a study of naive and memory T cell subsets. Two oligonucleotides, mixed equimolar, formed the beta constant-region primer covering TRBC1 and TRBC2. Four rounds of PCR amplified the ligated cDNA using nested alpha and beta constant-region primers plus SP2. TCRdb re-called the UMI-ligation and nested PCR reads through MiXCR, storing one row per CDR3 protein. The profile shows fewer than 150,000 distinct CDR3 sequences, 15% to 25% of them singletons. Their target antigens are unknown. General observations from the study: A few larger clonotypes appeared in naive repertoires, especially CD8, possibly memory cells re-expressing CD45RA.

Sequencing was performed on naive CD8+ T cells from blood. The origin of the receptors is a human donor in good health.

V is TRBV7-6 and J is TRBJ1-1; 9 bases map to TRBD1. CDR3 length equals 13 residues. Trimming cost V 5 bases and J 11 bases; bases outside gene matches: 9. Germline loops: CDR1 SGHVS, CDR2 FNYEAQ. CDR3 in DNA: TGTGCCAGCAGCCCCCGGACAGGGGTAGGGGCTTTCTTT. Protein sequence: CASSPRTGVGAFF.

This chain joins TRBV30 and TRBJ2-5, with 7 bases aligning to TRBD1. The germline gives CDR1 GTSNPN, CDR2 SVGIG (reference sequence). The CDR3 is made up of 12 amino acids. V shed 2 bases, J shed 3 bases, and the junction held 0 bases outside the gene matches. The DNA for the CDR3 is TGTGCCTGGAGTCAGGGGGAAGAGACCCAGTACTTC. It specifies CAWSQGEETQYF.

This rearrangement joins TRBV6-5 to TRBJ2-7; D is unclear. The CDR3 consists of 12 residues. Germline CDR1 is MNHEY and CDR2 is SVGAGI. Trimming stripped 7 bases from V and 5 bases from J, with 12 bases between. The DNA for the CDR3 is TGTGCCAGCACCAGCACGTGGGACGAGCAGTACTTC. Translated: CASTSTWDEQYF.

In its sample, this clonotype was seen a few times. The J gene is TRBJ2-1, the V gene TRBV4-3; TRBD2 matches at 9 bases. Trimming cost V 4 bases and J 0 bases; bases outside gene matches: 13. Germline CDR1 is LGHNA and CDR2 is YSLEER. This CDR3 contains 19 residues. The CDR3 DNA follows: TGCGCCAGCAGCCCCAAGGCTAGCGGGATAATTCCCTCCTACAATGAGCAGTTCTTC. Protein: CASSPKASGIIPSYNEQFF.

Many counts were recorded for this clonotype. V gene TRBV4-3 combines with J gene TRBJ2-7; 8 bases map to TRBD1. After removal of 1 base from V and 3 bases from J, the junction contained 8 bases not matched to a gene. CDR1 is LGHNA and CDR2 is YSLEER in the germline V gene. This CDR3 is built from 16 residues. CDR3 residues: CASSQGLGQGNYEQYF. CDR3 in DNA: TGCGCCAGCAGCCAAGGACTTGGACAGGGCAACTACGAGCAGTACTTC.

This sequence joins TRBV2 and TRBJ2-7; 11 nucleotides match TRBD1. Germline loops: CDR1 SNHLY, CDR2 FYNNEI. V shed 4 bases, J shed 3 bases, and the junction held 11 bases outside the gene matches. This CDR3 has 17 residues. CDR3 nucleotides: TGTGCCAGCAGTGTGAGGACAGGGGGCGAGGGGGACTACGAGCAGTACTTC. Translated: CASSVRTGGEGDYEQYF. Variable domain in full (rest from reference TRBV2 and TRBJ2-7): EPEVTQTPSHQVTQMGQEVILRCVPISNHLYFYWYRQILGQKVEFLVSFYNNEISEKSEIFDDQFSVERPDGSNFTLKIRSTKLEDSAMYFCASSVRTGGEGDYEQYFGPGTRLTVT.

The chain joins TRBV2 to TRBJ1-5; 7 bases align to TRBD1. CDR3 length equals 15 residues. The V gene end was trimmed by 6 bases and the J gene end by 1 base; junction bases not matched to a gene: 6. Germline-derived CDR1 and CDR2 are SNHLY and FYNNEI. The CDR3 region has the DNA TGTGCCAGCAGGGCCGGGACAGCAAGCAATCAGCCCCAGCATTTT. Encoded protein: CASRAGTASNQPQHF.

The chain uses TRBV29-1 and TRBJ1-2; tentatively, D is TRBD1 (6 bases). The germline V and J ends were trimmed by 3 bases and 8 bases, with 16 bases remaining between them. This CDR3 has 13 residues. In germline, CDR1 is SQVTM, CDR2 ANQGSEA. This CDR3 is CSVDSGTPNGYTF. The CDR3 region has the DNA TGCAGCGTTGATAGCGGGACACCTAACGGCTACACCTTC.

This clonotype showed up just a few times. The chain links TRBV10-3 to TRBJ2-3; tentatively, D is TRBD2 (6 bases). Trimming removed 0 bases from V and 2 bases from J, with 9 bases in between. The CDR3 contains 15 residues. CDR1 and CDR2 (germline): ENHRY, SYGVKD. CDR3 DNA: TGTGCCATCAGTGAGTCAGGGAGGTTCACAGATACGCAGTATTTT. The encoded protein is CAISESGRFTDTQYF.

This clonotype was seen more than once but under ten times. V gene TRBV6-1 combines with J gene TRBJ2-1; 12 bases match TRBD2. Germline CDR1 is MNHNS and CDR2 is SASEGT. CDR3 size: 17 residues. The junction had 6 bases not matched to a gene; V was cut back by 3 bases and J by 3 bases. In DNA form, the CDR3 reads TGTGCCAGCAGTGACCTGACTAGCGGGAGCCTCTACAATGAGCAGTTCTTC. Translating gives CASSDLTSGSLYNEQFF.

V gene TRBV7-3 combines with J gene TRBJ2-3; 8 bases line up with TRBD1. With V trimmed by 6 bases and J by 1 base, 6 bases remained unmatched. The germline CDR1 and CDR2 sequences are SGHTA and FQGTGA. The CDR3 runs 15 residues. This CDR3 reads CASSHGQGGTDTQYF. Written as DNA, the CDR3 is TGTGCCAGCAGTCATGGACAGGGCGGCACAGATACGCAGTATTTT. The whole variable domain, filled in from reference TRBV7-3 and TRBJ2-3, reads GAGVSQTPSNKVTEKGKYVELRCDPISGHTALYWYRQSLGQGPEFLIYFQGTGAADDSGLPNDRFFAVRPEGSVSTLKIQRTERGDSAVYLCASSHGQGGTDTQYFGPGTRLTVL.

This rearrangement joins TRBV28 to TRBJ1-2; no definite D call. V dropped 5 bases and J dropped 0 bases, with 13 bases sitting between them. Germline V gene data show CDR1 as MDHEN and CDR2 as SYDVKM. The CDR3 consists of 15 residues. In nucleotides, the CDR3 is TGTGCCAGCAGTCCGGCCCCCCCGGCTAACTATGGCTACACCTTC. It yields the protein CASSPAPPANYGYTF.

The rearrangement links TRBV10-2 to TRBJ2-5; D is perhaps TRBD2 (6 bases). V was pared by 8 bases and J by 1 base, with 8 bases between. CDR1 is WSHSY and CDR2 is SAAADI in the germline V gene. The CDR3 is 12 residues long. CDR3 protein: CASWDFQETQYF. CDR3 sequence (DNA): TGCGCCAGCTGGGACTTCCAAGAGACCCAGTACTTC.

V gene TRBV12-3 or TRBV12-4 combines with J gene TRBJ2-7; 8 nucleotides line up with TRBD2. The trim removed 7 bases at V and 6 bases at J, leaving 14 bases unmatched. The CDR3 has 15 residues. The CDR3 bases are TGTGCCAGCAACCTCCCGGGACTAGGAGTTAGCGAGCAGTACTTC. Protein sequence: CASNLPGLGVSEQYF.